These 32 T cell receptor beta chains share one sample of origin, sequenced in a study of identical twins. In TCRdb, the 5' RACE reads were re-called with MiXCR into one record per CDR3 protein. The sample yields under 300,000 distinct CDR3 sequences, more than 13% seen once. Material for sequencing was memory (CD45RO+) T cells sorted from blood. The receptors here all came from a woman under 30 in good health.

CDR3 sequence reads: CSAREWAQYEQFF. In DNA, the CDR3 is TGCAGTGCTAGAGAATGGGCACAATATGAGCAGTTCTTC. The V gene is TRBV20-1, the J gene TRBJ2-1; D unresolved. The V and J ends lost 0 bases and 8 bases respectively, with 11 bases between them. Germline V gene lookup returns CDR1 DFQATT and CDR2 SNEGSKA (reference sequence). CDR3 length: 13 residues.

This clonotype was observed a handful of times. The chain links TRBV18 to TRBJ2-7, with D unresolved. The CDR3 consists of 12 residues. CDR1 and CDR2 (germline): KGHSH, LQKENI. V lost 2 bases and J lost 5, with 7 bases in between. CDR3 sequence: CASSPIPDEQYF. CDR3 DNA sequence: TGTGCCAGCTCACCAATTCCGGACGAGCAGTACTTC.

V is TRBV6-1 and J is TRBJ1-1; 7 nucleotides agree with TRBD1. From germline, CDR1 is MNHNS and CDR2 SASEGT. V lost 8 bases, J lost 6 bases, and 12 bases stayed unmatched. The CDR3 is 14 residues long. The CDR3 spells CASQAFSGTAEAFF. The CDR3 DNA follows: TGTGCCAGCCAAGCGTTTAGCGGGACAGCTGAAGCTTTCTTT.

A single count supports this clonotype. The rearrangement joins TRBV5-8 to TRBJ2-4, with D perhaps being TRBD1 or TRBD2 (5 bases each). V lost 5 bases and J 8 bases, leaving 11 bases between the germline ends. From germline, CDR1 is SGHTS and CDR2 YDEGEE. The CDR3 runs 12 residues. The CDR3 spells CASSRTGHIQYF. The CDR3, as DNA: TGTGCCAGCAGTAGAACGGGGCACATTCAGTACTTC.

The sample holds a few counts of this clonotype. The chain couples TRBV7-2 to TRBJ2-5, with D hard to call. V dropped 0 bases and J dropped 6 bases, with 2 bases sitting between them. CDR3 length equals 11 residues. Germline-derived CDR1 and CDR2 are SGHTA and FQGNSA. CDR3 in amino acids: CASSLAQTQYF. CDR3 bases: TGTGCCAGCAGCTTAGCCCAGACCCAGTACTTC.

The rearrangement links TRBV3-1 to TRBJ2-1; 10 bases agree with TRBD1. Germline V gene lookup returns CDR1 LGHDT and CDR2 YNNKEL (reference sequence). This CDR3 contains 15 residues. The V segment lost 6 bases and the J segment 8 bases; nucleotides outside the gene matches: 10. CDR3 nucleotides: TGTGCCAGCAGTCAAAAGTGGACAGGGGGGGATGAGCAGTTCTTC. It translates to CASSQKWTGGDEQFF.

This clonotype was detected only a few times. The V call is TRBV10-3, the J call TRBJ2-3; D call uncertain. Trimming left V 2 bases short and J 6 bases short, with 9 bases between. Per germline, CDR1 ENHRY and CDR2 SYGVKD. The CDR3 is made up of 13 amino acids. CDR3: CAISEGLRDTQYF. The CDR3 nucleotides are TGTGCCATCAGTGAGGGTTTGCGGGATACGCAGTATTTT.

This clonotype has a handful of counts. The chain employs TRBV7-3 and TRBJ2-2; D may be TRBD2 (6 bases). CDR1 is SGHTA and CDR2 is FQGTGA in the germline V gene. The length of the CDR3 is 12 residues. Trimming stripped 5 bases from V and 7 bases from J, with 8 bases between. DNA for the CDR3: TGTGCCAGCAGCCGGGGGAGCGGGGAGCTGTTTTTT. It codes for CASSRGSGELFF.

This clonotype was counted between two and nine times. CDR3 loop: CSVTRTEAFF. Written as DNA, the CDR3 is TGCAGCGTAACGAGGACTGAAGCTTTCTTT. The V call is TRBV29-1, the J call TRBJ1-1; no firm D call. CDR1 and CDR2 (germline): SQVTM, ANQGSEA. The CDR3 spans 10 residues. With 6 bases removed from V and 5 bases from J, the gap between germline ends came to 7 bases.

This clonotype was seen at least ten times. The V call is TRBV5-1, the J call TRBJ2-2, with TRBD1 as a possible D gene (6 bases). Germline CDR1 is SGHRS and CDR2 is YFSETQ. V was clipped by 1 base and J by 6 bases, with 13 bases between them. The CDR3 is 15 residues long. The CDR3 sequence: CASSLQGKVSGELFF. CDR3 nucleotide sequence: TGCGCCAGCAGCTTGCAGGGGAAAGTCTCCGGGGAGCTGTTTTTT. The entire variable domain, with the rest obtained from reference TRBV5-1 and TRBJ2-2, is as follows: KAGVTQTPRYLIKTRGQQVTLSCSPISGHRSVSWYQQTPGQGLQFLFEYFSETQRNKGNFPGRFSGRQFSNSRSEMNVSTLELGDSALYLCASSLQGKVSGELFFGEGSRLTVL.

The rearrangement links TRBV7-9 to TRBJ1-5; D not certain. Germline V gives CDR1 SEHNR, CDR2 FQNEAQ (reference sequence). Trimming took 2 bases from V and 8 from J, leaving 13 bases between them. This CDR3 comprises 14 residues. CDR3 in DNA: TGTGCCAGCAGCTTAAGTTCGGCTTTAGAGCCCCAGCATTTT. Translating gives CASSLSSALEPQHF.

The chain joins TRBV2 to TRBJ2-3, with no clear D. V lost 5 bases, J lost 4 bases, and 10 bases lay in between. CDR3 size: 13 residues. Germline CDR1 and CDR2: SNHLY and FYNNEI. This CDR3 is CASSSGPSDTQYF. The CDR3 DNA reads TGTGCCAGCAGTTCCGGGCCCTCAGATACGCAGTATTTT.

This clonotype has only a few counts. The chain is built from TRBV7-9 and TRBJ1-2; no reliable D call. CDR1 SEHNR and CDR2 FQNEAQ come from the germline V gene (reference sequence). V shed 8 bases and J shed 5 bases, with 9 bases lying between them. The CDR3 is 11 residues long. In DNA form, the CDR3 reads TGTGCCAGCGGTCACGAATATGGCTACACCTTC. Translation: CASGHEYGYTF.

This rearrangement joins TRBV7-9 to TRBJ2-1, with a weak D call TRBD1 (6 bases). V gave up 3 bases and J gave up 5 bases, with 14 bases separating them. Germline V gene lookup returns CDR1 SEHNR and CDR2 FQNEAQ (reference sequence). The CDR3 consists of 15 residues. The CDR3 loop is CASSLGQRFHNEQFF. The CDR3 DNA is TGTGCCAGCAGCTTGGGACAACGATTTCACAATGAGCAGTTCTTC.

CDR3 sequence: CASSLAPGGNTEAFF. The CDR3 DNA is TGCGCCAGCAGCTTGGCGCCGGGCGGGAACACTGAAGCTTTCTTT. V gene TRBV5-1 combines with J gene TRBJ1-1; no reliable D call. The CDR3 loop spans 15 amino acids. V shed 0 bases and J shed 1 base, with 10 bases lying between them. Germline CDR1 reads SGHRS; CDR2 reads YFSETQ.

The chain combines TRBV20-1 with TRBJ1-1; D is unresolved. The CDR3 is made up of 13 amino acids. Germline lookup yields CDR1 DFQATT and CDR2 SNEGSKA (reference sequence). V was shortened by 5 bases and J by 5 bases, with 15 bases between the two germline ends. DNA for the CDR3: TGCAGTGCTGGGCAAGGACGGGAGACTGAAGCTTTCTTT. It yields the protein CSAGQGRETEAFF.

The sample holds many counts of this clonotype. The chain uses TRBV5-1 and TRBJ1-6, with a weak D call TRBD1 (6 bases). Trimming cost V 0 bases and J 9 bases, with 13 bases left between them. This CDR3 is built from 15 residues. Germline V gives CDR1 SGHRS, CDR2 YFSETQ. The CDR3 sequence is CASSLERRGGSPLHF. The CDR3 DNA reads TGCGCCAGCAGCTTGGAGCGCAGGGGAGGTTCACCCCTCCACTTT. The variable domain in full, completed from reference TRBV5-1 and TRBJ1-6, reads KAGVTQTPRYLIKTRGQQVTLSCSPISGHRSVSWYQQTPGQGLQFLFEYFSETQRNKGNFPGRFSGRQFSNSRSEMNVSTLELGDSALYLCASSLERRGGSPLHFGNGTRLTVT.

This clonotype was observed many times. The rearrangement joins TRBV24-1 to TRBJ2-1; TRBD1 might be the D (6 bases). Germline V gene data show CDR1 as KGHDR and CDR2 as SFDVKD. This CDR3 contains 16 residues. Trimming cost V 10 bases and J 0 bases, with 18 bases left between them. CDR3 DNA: TGTGCCACGGAGGACAGCGAGGTTGACTCCTACAATGAGCAGTTCTTC. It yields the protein CATEDSEVDSYNEQFF.

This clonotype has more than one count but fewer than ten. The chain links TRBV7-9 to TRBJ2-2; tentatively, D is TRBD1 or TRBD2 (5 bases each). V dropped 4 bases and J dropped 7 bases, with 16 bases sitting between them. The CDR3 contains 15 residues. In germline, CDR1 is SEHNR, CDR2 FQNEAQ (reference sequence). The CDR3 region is CASSSRGRSVGELFF. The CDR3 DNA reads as TGTGCCAGCAGCTCCCGGGGCAGGAGCGTCGGGGAGCTGTTTTTT.

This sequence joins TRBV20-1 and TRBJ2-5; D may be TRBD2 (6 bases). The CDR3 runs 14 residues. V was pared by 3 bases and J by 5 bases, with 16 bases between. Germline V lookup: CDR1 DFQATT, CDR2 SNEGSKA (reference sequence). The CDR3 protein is CSASSGGARETQYF. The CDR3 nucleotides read TGCAGTGCTAGCTCCGGCGGGGCCCGGGAGACCCAGTACTTC.

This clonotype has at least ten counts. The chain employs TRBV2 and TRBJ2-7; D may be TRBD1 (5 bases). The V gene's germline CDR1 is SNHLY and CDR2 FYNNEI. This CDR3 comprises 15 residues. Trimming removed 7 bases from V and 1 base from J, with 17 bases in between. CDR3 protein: CASKSDSGLSYEQYF. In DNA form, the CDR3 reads TGTGCCAGCAAGAGTGACAGTGGGCTTTCCTACGAGCAGTACTTC.

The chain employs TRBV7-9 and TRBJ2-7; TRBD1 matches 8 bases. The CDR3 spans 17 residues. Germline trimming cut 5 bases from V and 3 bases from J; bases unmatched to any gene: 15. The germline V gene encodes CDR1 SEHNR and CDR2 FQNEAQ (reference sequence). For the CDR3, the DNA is TGTGCCAGCAGCCAAGCCACCCCCGGGACAGGAGACTACGAGCAGTACTTC. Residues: CASSQATPGTGDYEQYF.

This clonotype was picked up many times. DNA of the CDR3: TGTGCCAGCAGTAATCGAAAGACTACGCAGCAGTACTTC. Translation: CASSNRKTTQQYF. The rearrangement joins TRBV12-3 or TRBV12-4 to TRBJ2-7; D possibly corresponds to TRBD2 (5 bases). This CDR3 comprises 13 residues. Trimming cost V 5 bases and J 8 bases, with 16 bases left between them.

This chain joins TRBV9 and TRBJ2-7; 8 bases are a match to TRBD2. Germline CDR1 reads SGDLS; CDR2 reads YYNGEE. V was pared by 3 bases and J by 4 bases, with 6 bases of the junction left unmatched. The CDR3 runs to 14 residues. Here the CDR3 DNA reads TGTGCCAGCAGCGCGACTAGCGACCATTACGAGCAGTACTTC. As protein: CASSATSDHYEQYF.

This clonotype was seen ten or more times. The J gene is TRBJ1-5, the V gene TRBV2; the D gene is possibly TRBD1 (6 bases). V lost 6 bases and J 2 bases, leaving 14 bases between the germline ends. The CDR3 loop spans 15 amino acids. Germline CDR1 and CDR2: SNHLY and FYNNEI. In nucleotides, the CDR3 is TGTGCCAGCAGGGCCCCGGGGGGCGGCAATCAGCCCCAGCATTTT. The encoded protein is CASRAPGGGNQPQHF.

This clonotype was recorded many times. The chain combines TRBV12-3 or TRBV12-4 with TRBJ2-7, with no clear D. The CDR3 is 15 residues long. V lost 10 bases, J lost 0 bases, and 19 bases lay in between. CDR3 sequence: CATQDYKTHSYEQYF. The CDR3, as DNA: TGTGCCACCCAGGATTACAAGACACACTCCTACGAGCAGTACTTC.

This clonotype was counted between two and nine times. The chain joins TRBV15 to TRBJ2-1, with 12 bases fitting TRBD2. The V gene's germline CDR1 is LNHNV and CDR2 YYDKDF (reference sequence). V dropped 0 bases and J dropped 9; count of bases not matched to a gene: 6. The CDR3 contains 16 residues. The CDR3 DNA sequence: TGTGCCACCAGCAGAGATTTAACTAGCGGGAGGAGTGAGCAGTTCTTC. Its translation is CATSRDLTSGRSEQFF.

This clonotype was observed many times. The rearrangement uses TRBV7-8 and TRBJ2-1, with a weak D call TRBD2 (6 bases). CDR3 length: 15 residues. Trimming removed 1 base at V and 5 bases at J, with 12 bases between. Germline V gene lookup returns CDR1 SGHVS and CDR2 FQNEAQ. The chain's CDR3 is CASSLVLAAHNEQFF. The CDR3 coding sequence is TGTGCCAGCAGCTTAGTACTAGCTGCGCACAATGAGCAGTTCTTC.

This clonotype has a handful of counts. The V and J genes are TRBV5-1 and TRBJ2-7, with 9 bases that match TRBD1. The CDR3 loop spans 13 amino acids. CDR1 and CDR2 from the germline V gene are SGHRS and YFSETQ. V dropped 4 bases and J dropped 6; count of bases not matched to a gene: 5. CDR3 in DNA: TGCGCCAGCAGCGCGGACAGGGGTGGCGAGCAGTACTTC. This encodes CASSADRGGEQYF.

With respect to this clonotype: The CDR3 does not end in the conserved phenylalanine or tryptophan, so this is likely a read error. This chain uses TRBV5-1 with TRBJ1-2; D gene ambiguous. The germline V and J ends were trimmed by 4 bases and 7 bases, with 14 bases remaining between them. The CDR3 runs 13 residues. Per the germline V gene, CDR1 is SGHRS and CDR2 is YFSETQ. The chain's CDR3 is CASSEVIGGGYTS. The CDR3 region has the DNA TGCGCCAGCAGCGAGGTAATCGGCGGTGGCTACACCTCC.

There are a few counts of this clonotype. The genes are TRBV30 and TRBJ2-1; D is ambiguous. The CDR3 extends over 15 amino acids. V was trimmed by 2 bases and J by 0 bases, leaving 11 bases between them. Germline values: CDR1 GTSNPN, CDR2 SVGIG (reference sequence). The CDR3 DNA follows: TGTGCCTGGAGTACTAAGGTCGTCTCCTACAATGAGCAGTTCTTC. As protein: CAWSTKVVSYNEQFF.

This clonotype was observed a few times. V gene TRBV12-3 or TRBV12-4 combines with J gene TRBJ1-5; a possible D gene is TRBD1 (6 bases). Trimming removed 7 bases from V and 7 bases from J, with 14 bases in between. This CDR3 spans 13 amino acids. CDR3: CASTLGGGQPQHF. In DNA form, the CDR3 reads TGTGCCAGCACCCTAGGGGGGGGACAGCCCCAGCATTTT.